A selection of T cell receptor beta chains follows, all from one sample in a study of regulatory T cells in long-lasting Graves disease. TCRdb fed the multiplex PCR reads into MiXCR, producing one record per CDR3 protein. The sample consists of about 540,000 distinct CDR3 sequences, approximately 13% of them appearing once. This same sample was also part of a study on T cells in Graves' hyperthyroidism and ophthalmopathy.

The specimen was peripheral blood mononuclear cells (PBMCs), collected at new diagnosis, from a patient treated with antithyroid drugs. The receptor set was obtained from a man in his thirties or forties with Graves disease. Each CDR3 is given with its conserved first and last residue. D genes are given only for firm matches. Some rows have no size entry. The others give once, few or many, or a class for an expanded clone.

>TRBD1|TRBJ1-2|TRBV6-1|many
TGTGCCAGCAGTGAGGGATCGACAGGGTCTGGCTACACCTTC
CASSEGSTGSGYTF
>-|TRBJ1-1|TRBV30|few
TGTGCCGGAGGGCTGCTGAACACTGAAGCTTTCTTT
CAGGLLNTEAFF
>-|TRBJ2-7|TRBV20-1|many
TGCAGTGCTAGAGGGACTAGGGGGGACGAGCAGTACTTC
CSARGTRGDEQYF
>-|TRBJ1-2|TRBV19|many
TGTGCCAGTAGTATTCGCCCAGGAGAAGGCCCCGCCGGTTATGGCTACACCTTC
CASSIRPGEGPAGYGYTF
>-|TRBJ1-3|TRBV10-3|-
TGTGCCATCAGTGAGACCCGGACCCGACAGTACACCATATATTTT
CAISETRTRQYTIYF
>-|TRBJ2-4|TRBV14|few
TGTGCCAGCAGCCTGTTAGGCGAATCCAAAAACATTCAGTACTTC
CASSLLGESKNIQYF
>TRBD1|TRBJ1-2|TRBV5-4|few
TGTGCCTGCCGGGACAGCGCTAACTATGGCTACACCTTC
CACRDSANYGYTF
>-|TRBJ1-2|TRBV6-1|many
TGTGCCAGCACCTACGCGGGGGGGTATTGGGACTATGGCTACACCTTC
CASTYAGGYWDYGYTF
>-|TRBJ1-2|TRBV7-6|few
TGTGCCAGCAGCTTATCGGCAGGAAGTTGGGGCTACACTTTC
CASSLSAGSWGYTF
>-|TRBJ1-2|TRBV29-1|many
TGCAGCACCCGGGGGGCGGATGGCTACACCTTC
CSTRGADGYTF
>TRBD2|TRBJ2-1|TRBV11-2|-
TGTGCCAGCAGCGCCGCCGGAGCGGGAGTCGGTAATGAGCAGTTCTTC
CASSAAGAGVGNEQFF
>TRBD2|TRBJ2-3|TRBV11-1|many
TGTGCCAGCAGCTTGATGGTGGCGGGAGGGACGGATACGCAGTATTTT
CASSLMVAGGTDTQYF
>-|TRBJ2-1|TRBV5-1|many
TGCGCCAGCAGCCCGCGGGTCGGATCCTACAATGAGCAGTTCTTC
CASSPRVGSYNEQFF
>-|TRBJ2-1|TRBV3-1|once
TGTGCCAGCAGCCAAGACCTTCCCCGGGGCCAGGGGTTTGAGCAGTTCTTC
CASSQDLPRGQGFEQFF
>TRBD2|TRBJ2-1|TRBV12-3/TRBV12-4|many
TGTGCCAGCAGTTCCCGGACTAGCGGGAGGTCGGATGAGCAGTTCTTC
CASSSRTSGRSDEQFF
>-|TRBJ2-2|TRBV2|many
TGTGCCAGCAACGACAGGCCGAACACCGGGGAGCTGTTTTTT
CASNDRPNTGELFF
>TRBD2|TRBJ2-5|TRBV30|many
TGTGCCTGGAGTCCCGGCGGGAGCATGAGAGAGACCCAGTACTTC
CAWSPGGSMRETQYF
>TRBD2|TRBJ2-2|TRBV27|many
TGTGCCATTCAGACGGGACTAGCGGGAGTTCCAGCCGGGGAGCTGTTTTTT
CAIQTGLAGVPAGELFF
>-|TRBJ1-4|TRBV30|-
TGTGCCTGGAGCGGTGCAACTAATGAAAAACTGTTTTTT
CAWSGATNEKLFF
>-|TRBJ2-5|TRBV7-8|many
TGTGCCAGCAGGATAGGCCGGGAGACCCAGTACTTC
CASRIGRETQYF
>-|TRBJ2-4|TRBV28|few
TGTGCCACCCTACCCGTATCGCGGGGTGAGCTAGCCAAAAACATTCAGTACTTC
CATLPVSRGELAKNIQYF
>-|TRBJ2-7|TRBV20-1|many
TGCAGTGCTATCCCGACAGAGATTTACGAGCAGTACTTC
CSAIPTEIYEQYF
>-|TRBJ2-7|TRBV2|many
TGTGCCAGCAGGTGGACAGAAAACTACGAGCAGTACTTC
CASRWTENYEQYF
>TRBD1|TRBJ2-1|TRBV20-1|-
TGCAGTGCGCAAGGGGGCGGCCGCTCCTACAATGAGCAGTTCTTC
CSAQGGGRSYNEQFF
>TRBD1|TRBJ1-2|TRBV20-1|-
TGCAGTGCTAGAGACGCGGCAGGGGGTTCATCCTTC
CSARDAAGGSSF
>TRBD2|TRBJ2-5|TRBV12-5|-
TGTGCTAGTGGTTTCCGAGCGGGATACCAAGAGACCCAGTACTTC
CASGFRAGYQETQYF
>-|TRBJ1-1|TRBV20-1|-
TGCAGTGCTAGTCCCCCCGGACCCCTGGACACTGAAGCTTTCTTT
CSASPPGPLDTEAFF
>-|TRBJ2-1|TRBV27|many
TGTGCCAGCAGTTCCTACCTATTACGGGTTGACGATAATGAGCAGTTCTTC
CASSSYLLRVDDNEQFF
>-|TRBJ1-2|TRBV4-1|few
TGCGCCAGCAGCCAAGATGAATACTCGGATGGCTACACCTTC
CASSQDEYSDGYTF
>-|TRBJ2-5|TRBV10-1|-
TGCGCCTCAACCGCACTGGACTATGAAGAGACCCAGTACTTC
CASTALDYEETQYF
>-|TRBJ2-1|TRBV6-1|many
TGTGCCACCAGGGGACCTAGCGGCCGATCCGGTGAGCAGTTCTTC
CATRGPSGRSGEQFF
>-|TRBJ1-1|TRBV6-9|-
TGTGCCAGCAGTTACTTGGGGACGGTGAACACTGAAGCTTTCTTT
CASSYLGTVNTEAFF
>TRBD2|TRBJ2-3|TRBV12-3/TRBV12-4|many
TGTGCCAGCCGCCGGTGGGGAGGGGATACGCAGTATTTT
CASRRWGGDTQYF
>-|TRBJ2-7|TRBV12-3/TRBV12-4|many
TGTGCCAGCACCCTCGGTGGGCCCGAGCAGTACTTC
CASTLGGPEQYF
>-|TRBJ2-3|TRBV27|few
TGTGCCAGCAGTGTCTCCTTGGGTGATACGCAGTATTTT
CASSVSLGDTQYF
>-|TRBJ2-6|TRBV19|few
TGTGCCAGTAGTATTGGGGCGCACTCTGGGGCCAACGTCCTGACTTTC
CASSIGAHSGANVLTF
>-|TRBJ2-6|TRBV6-2/TRBV6-3|few
TGTGCCAGCAGTTACGATGGGGCCAACGTCCTGACTTTC
CASSYDGANVLTF
>TRBD1|TRBJ2-7|TRBV5-1|many
TGCGCCAGCAGTTTGGACAGGGCACGGGGTAAGAGCTACGAGCAGTACTTC
CASSLDRARGKSYEQYF
>-|TRBJ2-7|TRBV30|-
TGTGCCTGGAGTGACAACCCACGATACGAGCAGTACTTC
CAWSDNPRYEQYF
>-|TRBJ1-5|TRBV6-5|many
TGTGCCAGCAGTTACTCGTTCGATACCGGACAGCCCCAGCATTTT
CASSYSFDTGQPQHF
>-|TRBJ2-4|TRBV12-3/TRBV12-4|-
TGTGCCAGCAGTTTGACCCGGGACATTCAGTACTTC
CASSLTRDIQYF
>TRBD2|TRBJ2-1|TRBV20-1|few
TGCAGTGCCCTACTGGCGGGAGGGCCTAAAGGCTCCTACAATGAGCAGTTCTTC
CSALLAGGPKGSYNEQFF
>-|TRBJ2-6|TRBV7-6|many
TGTGCCAGCAGCCCGACAATCGTCTCTGGGGCCAACGTCCTGACTTTC
CASSPTIVSGANVLTF
>TRBD2|TRBJ2-1|TRBV28|-
TGTGCCAGCAGTCCAGGGACTAGTCCCTATCTTAGCTCCTACAATGAGCAGTTCTTC
CASSPGTSPYLSSYNEQFF
>-|TRBJ2-7|TRBV2|few
TGTGCCAGCAGTCCCCGGGAGCGGGTGGGGACCTACGAGCAGTACTTC
CASSPRERVGTYEQYF
>-|TRBJ2-5|TRBV24-1|few
TGTGCCACCAGTGATTCCCGAAAAATCGGCGGGGAGACCCAGTACTTC
CATSDSRKIGGETQYF